This T cell receptor beta chain was obtained from a study of CD8+CD57+ T cells in acquired aplastic anemia. Findings of the study overall: The same twenty-nine CD8+ CDR3 sequences occurred in patients and in controls.

Germline V gene lookup returns CDR1 SNHLY and CDR2 FYNNEI. CDR3 length: 15 residues. Those patients picked for sequencing had displayed CD8+CD57+ cell expansion on flow cytometry. This clonotype was observed a single time. Its antigen remains unknown. One junction end does not reproduce the germline sequence, and a read error may be involved. TCR beta VDJ and CDR3 were profiled, and genomic DNA was the template. TCRdb re-called the reads through MiXCR, storing one row per CDR3 protein. The table includes 200,000 to 300,000 distinct CDR3 sequences, approximately 82% detected once. Sequencing was done on a sample of sorted CD4+, CD8+, or CD8+CD57+ T cells (not recorded which) from PBMCs. This rearrangement joins TRBV2 to TRBJ2-7, with a possible D match to TRBD2 (6 bases). This TCR was recovered from a human donor with aplastic anemia. The CDR3 nucleotides read TGTGCCAGCAGCGAAGCCGGGGGAAGTTCAGACGAGCAGTATTTC. This sequence encodes CASSEAGGSSDEQYF.